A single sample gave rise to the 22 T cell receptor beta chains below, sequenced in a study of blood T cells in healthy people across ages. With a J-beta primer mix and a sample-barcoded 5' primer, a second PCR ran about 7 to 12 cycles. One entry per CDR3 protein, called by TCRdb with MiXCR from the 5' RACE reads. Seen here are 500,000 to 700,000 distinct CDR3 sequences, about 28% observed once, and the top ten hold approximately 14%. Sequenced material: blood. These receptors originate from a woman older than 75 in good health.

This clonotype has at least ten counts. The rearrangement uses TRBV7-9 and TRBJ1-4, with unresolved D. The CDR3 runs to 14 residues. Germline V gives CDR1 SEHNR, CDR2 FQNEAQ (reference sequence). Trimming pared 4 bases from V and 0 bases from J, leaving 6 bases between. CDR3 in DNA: TGTGCCAGCAGCTCAGCCGCAACTAATGAAAAACTGTTTTTT. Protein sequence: CASSSAATNEKLFF.

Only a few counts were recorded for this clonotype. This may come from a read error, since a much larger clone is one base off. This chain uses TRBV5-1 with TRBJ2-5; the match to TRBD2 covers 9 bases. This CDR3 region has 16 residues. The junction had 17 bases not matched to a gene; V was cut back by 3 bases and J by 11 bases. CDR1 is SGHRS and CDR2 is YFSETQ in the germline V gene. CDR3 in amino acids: CASSSPAGGGGNEQYF. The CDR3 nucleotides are TGCGCCAGCAGCTCCCCGGCCGGCGGGGGGGGCAATGAGCAGTACTTC.

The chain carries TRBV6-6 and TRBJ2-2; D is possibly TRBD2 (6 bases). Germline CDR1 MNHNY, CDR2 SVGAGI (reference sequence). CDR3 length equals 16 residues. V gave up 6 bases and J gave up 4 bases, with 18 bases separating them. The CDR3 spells CASSLPSPRGTGELFF. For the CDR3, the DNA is TGTGCCAGCAGCCTTCCCTCCCCGCGGGGCACCGGGGAGCTGTTTTTT.

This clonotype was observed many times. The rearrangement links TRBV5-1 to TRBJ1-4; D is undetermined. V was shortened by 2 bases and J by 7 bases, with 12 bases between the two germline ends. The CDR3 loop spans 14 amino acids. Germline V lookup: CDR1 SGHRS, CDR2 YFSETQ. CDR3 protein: CASSFTAEAEKLFF. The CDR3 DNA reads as TGCGCCAGCAGCTTCACAGCGGAGGCTGAAAAACTGTTTTTT.

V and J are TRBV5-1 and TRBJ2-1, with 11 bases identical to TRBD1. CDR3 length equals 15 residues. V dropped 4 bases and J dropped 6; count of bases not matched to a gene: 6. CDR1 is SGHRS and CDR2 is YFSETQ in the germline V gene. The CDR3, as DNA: TGCGCCAGCAGCCTAGGACAGGGGGCGTTCAATGAGCAGTTCTTC. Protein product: CASSLGQGAFNEQFF.

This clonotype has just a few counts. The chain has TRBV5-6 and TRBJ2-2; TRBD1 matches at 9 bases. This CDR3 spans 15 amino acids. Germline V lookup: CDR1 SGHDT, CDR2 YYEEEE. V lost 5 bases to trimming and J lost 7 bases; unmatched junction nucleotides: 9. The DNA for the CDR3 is TGTGCCAGCAGAGTTGGGACAGGGTCATTCGGGGAGCTGTTTTTT. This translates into CASRVGTGSFGELFF.

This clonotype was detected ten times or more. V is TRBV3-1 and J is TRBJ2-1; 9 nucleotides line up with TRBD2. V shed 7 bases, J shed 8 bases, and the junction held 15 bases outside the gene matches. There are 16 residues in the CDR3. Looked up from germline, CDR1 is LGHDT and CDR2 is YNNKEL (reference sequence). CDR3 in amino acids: CASTSLSSAGGHEQFF. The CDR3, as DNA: TGTGCCAGCACCTCCTTATCAAGCGCGGGGGGGCATGAGCAGTTCTTC.

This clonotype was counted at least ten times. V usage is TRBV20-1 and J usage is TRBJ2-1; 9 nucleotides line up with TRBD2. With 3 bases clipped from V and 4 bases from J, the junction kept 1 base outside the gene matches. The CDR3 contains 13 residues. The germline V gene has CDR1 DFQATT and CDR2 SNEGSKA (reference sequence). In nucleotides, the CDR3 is TGCAGTGCTAGTCTAGCGGGGTACAATGAGCAGTTCTTC. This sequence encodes CSASLAGYNEQFF.

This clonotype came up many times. The CDR3 bases are TGTGCCAGCAGCCAAGAGGCCAGGGCTGGGGCCAACGTCCTGACTTTC. This encodes CASSQEARAGANVLTF. This rearrangement joins TRBV4-2 to TRBJ2-6; a weak D match, TRBD1 (5 bases). V was clipped by 0 bases and J by 2 bases, with 8 bases between them. CDR1 and CDR2 from the germline V gene are LGHNA and YNFKEQ. This CDR3 comprises 16 residues.

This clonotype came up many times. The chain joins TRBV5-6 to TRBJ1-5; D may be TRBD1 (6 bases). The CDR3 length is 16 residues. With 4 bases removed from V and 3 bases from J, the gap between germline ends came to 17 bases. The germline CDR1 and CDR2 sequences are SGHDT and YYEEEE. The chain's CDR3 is CASSKKGGGLNQPQHF. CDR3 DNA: TGTGCCAGCAGCAAGAAGGGGGGCGGACTCAATCAGCCCCAGCATTTT.

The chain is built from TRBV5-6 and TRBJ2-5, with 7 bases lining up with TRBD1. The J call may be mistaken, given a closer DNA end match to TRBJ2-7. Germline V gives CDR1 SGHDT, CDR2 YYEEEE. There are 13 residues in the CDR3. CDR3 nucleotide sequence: TGTGCCGTACACATCTACCCAGGGGGCGAGCAGTACTTC. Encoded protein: CAVHIYPGGEQYF.

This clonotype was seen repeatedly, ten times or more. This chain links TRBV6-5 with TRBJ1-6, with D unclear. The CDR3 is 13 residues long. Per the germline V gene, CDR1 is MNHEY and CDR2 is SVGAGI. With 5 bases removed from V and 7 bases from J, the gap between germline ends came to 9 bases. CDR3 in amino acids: CASSIYWNSPLHF. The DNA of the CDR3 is TGTGCCAGCAGTATTTACTGGAATTCACCCCTCCACTTT.

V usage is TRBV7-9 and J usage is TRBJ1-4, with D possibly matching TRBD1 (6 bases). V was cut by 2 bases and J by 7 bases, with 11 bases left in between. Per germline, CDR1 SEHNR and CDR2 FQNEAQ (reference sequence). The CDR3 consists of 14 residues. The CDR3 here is CASSLIQGGEKLFF. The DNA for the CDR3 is TGTGCCAGCAGCTTAATACAGGGTGGTGAAAAACTGTTTTTT.

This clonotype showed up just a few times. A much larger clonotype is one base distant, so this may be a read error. CDR3 in amino acids: CASSSTSGGISGANVRTF. CDR3 DNA sequence: TGCGCCAGCAGCTCGACTAGCGGGGGGATAAGTGGGGCCAACGTCCGGACTTTC. The chain links TRBV5-1 to TRBJ2-6; TRBD2 matches at 13 bases. The germline V gene has CDR1 SGHRS and CDR2 YFSETQ. The CDR3 is 18 residues long.

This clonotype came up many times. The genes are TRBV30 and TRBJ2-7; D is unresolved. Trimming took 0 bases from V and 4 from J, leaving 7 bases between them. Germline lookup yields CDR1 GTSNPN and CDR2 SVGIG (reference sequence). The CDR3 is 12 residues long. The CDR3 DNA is TGTGCCTGGAGTGTGGAAGGTTACGAGCAGTACTTC. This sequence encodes CAWSVEGYEQYF. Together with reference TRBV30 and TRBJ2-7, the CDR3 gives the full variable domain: SQTIHQWPATLVQPVGSPLSLECTVEGTSNPNLYWYRQAAGRGLQLLFYSVGIGQISSEVPQNLSASRPQDRQFILSSKKLLLSDSGFYLCAWSVEGYEQYFGPGTRLTVT.

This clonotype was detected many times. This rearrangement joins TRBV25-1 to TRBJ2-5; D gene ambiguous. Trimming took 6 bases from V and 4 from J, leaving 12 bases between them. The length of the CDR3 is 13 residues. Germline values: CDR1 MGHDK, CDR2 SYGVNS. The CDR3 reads CASSAGFPETQYF. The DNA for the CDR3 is TGTGCCAGCAGCGCCGGGTTTCCAGAGACCCAGTACTTC.

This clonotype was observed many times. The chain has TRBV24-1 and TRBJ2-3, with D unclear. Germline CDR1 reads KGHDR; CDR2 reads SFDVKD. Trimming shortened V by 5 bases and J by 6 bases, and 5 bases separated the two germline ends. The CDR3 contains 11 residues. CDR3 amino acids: CATSVGDTQYF. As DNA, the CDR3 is TGTGCCACCAGTGTTGGGGATACGCAGTATTTT.

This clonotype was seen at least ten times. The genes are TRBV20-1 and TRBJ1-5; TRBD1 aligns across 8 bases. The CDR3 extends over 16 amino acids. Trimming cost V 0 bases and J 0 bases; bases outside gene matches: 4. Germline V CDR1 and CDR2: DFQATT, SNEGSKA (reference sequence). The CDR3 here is CSARDLQGDSNQPQHF. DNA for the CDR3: TGCAGTGCTAGAGATCTACAGGGGGATAGCAATCAGCCCCAGCATTTT.

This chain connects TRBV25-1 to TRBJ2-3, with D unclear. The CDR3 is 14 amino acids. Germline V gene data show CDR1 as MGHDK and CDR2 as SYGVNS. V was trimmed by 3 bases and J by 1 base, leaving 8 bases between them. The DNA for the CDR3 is TGTGCCAGCAGTGAGTCTGACGGCACAGATACGCAGTATTTT. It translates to CASSESDGTDTQYF.

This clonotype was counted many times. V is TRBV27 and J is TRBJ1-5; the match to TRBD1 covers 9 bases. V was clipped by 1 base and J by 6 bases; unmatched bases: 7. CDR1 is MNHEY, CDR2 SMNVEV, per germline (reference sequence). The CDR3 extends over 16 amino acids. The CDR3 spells CASSLWGQGLGQPQHF. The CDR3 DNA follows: TGTGCCAGCAGTTTATGGGGACAGGGTTTGGGTCAGCCCCAGCATTTT.

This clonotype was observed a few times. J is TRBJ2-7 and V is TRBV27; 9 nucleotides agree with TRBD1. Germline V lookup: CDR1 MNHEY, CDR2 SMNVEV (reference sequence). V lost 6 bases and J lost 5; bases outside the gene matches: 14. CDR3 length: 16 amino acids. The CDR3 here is CASSPTLRDRANEQYF. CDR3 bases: TGTGCCAGCAGCCCCACACTCCGGGACAGGGCCAACGAGCAGTACTTC.

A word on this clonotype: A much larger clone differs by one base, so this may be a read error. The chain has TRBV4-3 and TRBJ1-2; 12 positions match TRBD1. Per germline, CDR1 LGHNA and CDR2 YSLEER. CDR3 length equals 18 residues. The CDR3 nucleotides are TGCGCCGGCAGCCAACTTTCGCCGGGACAGGGGGCGAAAGAGGGCTACACCTTC. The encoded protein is CAGSQLSPGQGAKEGYTF.